The 26 T cell receptor beta chains listed next were all sequenced from one sample in a study of cytomegalovirus exposure and HLA in healthy donors. The PCR contained 60 Vbeta and 13 Jbeta primers. Some clones are missing from TCRdb's copy, which holds only in-frame ones; the method was immunoSEQ multiplex PCR. The table lists fewer than 200,000 clones, roughly 80% of them singletons. The sample taken for sequencing was PBMCs. These receptor sequences come from a woman aged 18-30 years in good health and CMV-seronegative.

The genes are TRBV6-6 and TRBJ1-4; D is perhaps TRBD1 (5 bases). This CDR3 has 15 amino acids. V was shortened by 0 bases and J by 8 bases, with 13 bases between the two germline ends. CDR1 MNHNY and CDR2 SVGAGI come from the germline V gene (reference sequence). In DNA, the CDR3 is TGTGCCAGCAGTTACTCGACCGGGGGTGACGAAAAACTGTTTTTT. The encoded protein is CASSYSTGGDEKLFF.

Only a few counts were recorded for this clone. This chain joins TRBV25-1 and TRBJ2-7; D is possibly TRBD1 (5 bases). Germline CDR1 reads MGHDK; CDR2 reads SYGVNS. CDR3 size: 13 residues. Trimming took off 0 bases at V and 5 bases at J, with 8 bases between the two ends. The CDR3 loop is CASSEYSRDEQYF. The CDR3 nucleotides read TGTGCCAGCAGTGAATATTCCAGGGACGAGCAGTACTTC.

The rearrangement uses TRBV5-1 and TRBJ2-2, with D unclear. The CDR3 spans 16 residues. Between the trimmed V and J ends, which lost 0 bases and 2 bases, there was a span of 11 bases. Looked up from germline, CDR1 is SGHRS and CDR2 is YFSETQ. DNA of the CDR3: TGCGCCAGCAGCTTGGTTCGGTCTTCAAACACCGGGGAGCTGTTTTTT. This codes for CASSLVRSSNTGELFF.

Note on this clone: The same CDR3 also results from other DNA sequences found in this sample. The chain recombines TRBV28 with TRBJ2-2; D is undetermined. V lost 1 base and J 4 bases, leaving 4 bases between the germline ends. Germline CDR1 is MDHEN and CDR2 is SYDVKM. The CDR3 loop spans 13 amino acids. The CDR3 DNA is TGTGCCAGCAGTTTATCGGGCACCGGGGAGCTGTTTTTT. This translates into CASSLSGTGELFF.

The chain combines TRBV5-1 with TRBJ2-1; a possible D gene is TRBD2 (6 bases). Trimming cost V 4 bases and J 5 bases, with 16 bases left between them. The germline V gene encodes CDR1 SGHRS and CDR2 YFSETQ. CDR3 size: 15 residues. CDR3 residues: CASSVPRDSNNEQFF. The CDR3, as DNA: TGCGCCAGCAGCGTACCGCGGGACTCGAACAATGAGCAGTTCTTC.

The rearrangement joins TRBV7-9 to TRBJ1-1, with 8 bases aligning to TRBD1. Germline lookup yields CDR1 SEHNR and CDR2 FQNEAQ (reference sequence). The CDR3 is 15 amino acids. The junction had 6 bases not matched to a gene; V was cut back by 1 base and J by 5 bases. The CDR3 reads CASSLDGRGPTEAFF. DNA for the CDR3: TGTGCCAGCAGCTTAGACGGCAGGGGGCCTACTGAAGCTTTCTTT.

This clone was seen a single time. CDR3 DNA: TGTGCCAGCAGTTCCACCGGGAGCGGATACTACGAGCAGTACTTC. Translated: CASSSTGSGYYEQYF. The J gene is TRBJ2-7, the V gene TRBV6-5; tentative D call: TRBD2 (6 bases). The CDR3 is 15 residues long. Trimming pared 4 bases from V and 3 bases from J, leaving 16 bases between. Germline-derived CDR1 and CDR2 are MNHEY and SVGAGI.

The rearrangement uses TRBV28 and TRBJ1-5; D unclear. The CDR3 consists of 12 residues. Trimming pared 6 bases from V and 9 bases from J, leaving 12 bases between. The germline V gene has CDR1 MDHEN and CDR2 SYDVKM. CDR3 in amino acids: CASSLRGRPQHF. The CDR3 nucleotides read TGTGCCAGCAGCCTAAGAGGTCGGCCCCAGCATTTT.

V is TRBV19 and J is TRBJ2-7; TRBD1 agrees at 9 bases. Trimming at V came to 5 bases and at J to 0 bases, leaving 5 bases not matched to a gene. This CDR3 region has 15 residues. CDR1 is LNHDA and CDR2 is SQIVND in the germline V gene (reference sequence). The CDR3 DNA sequence: TGTGCCAGTAGTTCGGGACAGGGATTCTCCTACGAGCAGTACTTC. As protein: CASSSGQGFSYEQYF.

The CDR3: CASSWGDVTEAFF. Here the CDR3 DNA reads TGTGCCAGCAGTTGGGGGGACGTCACTGAAGCTTTCTTT. V and J are TRBV27 and TRBJ1-1, with D perhaps TRBD1 (5 bases). The germline V and J ends were trimmed by 4 bases and 4 bases, with 10 bases remaining between them. This CDR3 contains 13 residues. Germline CDR1 is MNHEY and CDR2 is SMNVEV (reference sequence).

The chain combines TRBV29-1 with TRBJ2-7, with 9 bases aligning to TRBD2. Germline CDR1 SQVTM, CDR2 ANQGSEA. V gave up 3 bases and J gave up 0 bases; unmatched junction bases: 6. The CDR3 spans 15 residues. The CDR3 protein is CSVEGGSGSSYEQYF. For the CDR3, the DNA is TGCAGCGTTGAGGGGGGTAGCGGGAGCTCCTACGAGCAGTACTTC.

The CDR3, as DNA: TGCGCCAGCAGCTTGGGGACTAGTTACCACGAGCAGTACTTC. Translated, it gives CASSLGTSYHEQYF. The genes are TRBV5-1 and TRBJ2-7; TRBD2 matches 7 bases. The trim removed 0 bases at V and 5 bases at J, leaving 5 bases unmatched. The CDR3 has 14 amino acids. Germline values: CDR1 SGHRS, CDR2 YFSETQ.

The chain is built from TRBV5-5 and TRBJ2-7, with 8 bases lining up with TRBD1. The CDR3 length is 13 residues. Trimming took 0 bases from V and 4 from J; bases not matched to a gene: 0. Germline CDR1 SGHKS, CDR2 YYEKEE (reference sequence). The CDR3 DNA follows: TGTGCCAGCAGCTTGGACAGGGGGTACGAGCAGTACTTC. Translating gives CASSLDRGYEQYF.

The chain employs TRBV6-6 and TRBJ1-2; the D gene is possibly TRBD1 (6 bases). Germline-derived CDR1 and CDR2 are MNHNY and SVGAGI (reference sequence). Trimming removed 6 bases at V and 4 bases at J, with 21 bases between. The CDR3 has 16 residues. CDR3 residues: CASRDVGAGGIYGYTF. In DNA form, the CDR3 reads TGTGCCAGCAGGGACGTGGGGGCAGGAGGAATCTATGGCTACACCTTC.

The genes are TRBV7-3 and TRBJ2-1; D is unclear. Germline CDR1 is SGHTA and CDR2 is FQGTGA. The germline V and J ends were trimmed by 5 bases and 13 bases, with 18 bases remaining between them. This CDR3 spans 13 amino acids. The CDR3 is CASSRSPSRDQFF. DNA of the CDR3: TGTGCCAGCAGCCGGAGCCCCTCCCGCGACCAGTTCTTC.

The V gene is TRBV28, the J gene TRBJ2-1; D is ambiguous. The germline V gene has CDR1 MDHEN and CDR2 SYDVKM. Trimming removed 3 bases at V and 0 bases at J, with 15 bases between. There are 17 residues in the CDR3. The DNA of the CDR3 is TGTGCCAGCAGTTTTCAATTGGGCGAATCCTCCTACAATGAGCAGTTCTTC. Amino acids: CASSFQLGESSYNEQFF.

The V call is TRBV5-6, the J call TRBJ1-2; 9 positions match TRBD1. V lost 6 bases, J lost 6 bases, and 9 bases stayed unmatched. This CDR3 comprises 14 residues. CDR1 is SGHDT and CDR2 is YYEEEE in the germline V gene. The CDR3 protein is CASNPLGTGHGYTF. In DNA, the CDR3 is TGTGCCAGCAACCCTCTCGGGACAGGGCATGGCTACACCTTC.

The rearrangement uses TRBV7-6 and TRBJ2-1; 7 nucleotides align to TRBD2. CDR1 is SGHVS, CDR2 FNYEAQ, per germline. The CDR3 covers 15 residues. V lost 3 bases, J lost 3 bases, and 5 bases stayed unmatched. Written as DNA, the CDR3 is TGTGCCAGCAGCTTGGGGACTACCCACTACAATGAGCAGTTCTTC. It is translated as CASSLGTTHYNEQFF.

On this clone itself: The junction departs from germline at one end; a sequencing error may be responsible. The CDR3 loop reads CASSPLGSYNEQFF. CDR3 in DNA: TGTGCTAGCAGCCCCTTAGGGAGCTACAATGAGCAGTTCTTC. The V and J genes are TRBV7-7 and TRBJ2-1; tentative D call: TRBD2 (5 bases). Germline lookup yields CDR1 SSHAT and CDR2 FNYEAQ (reference sequence). The CDR3 contains 14 residues.

The V call is TRBV7-2, the J call TRBJ2-7; D gene unclear. Germline values: CDR1 SGHTA, CDR2 FQGNSA. Trimming removed 5 bases from V and 2 bases from J, with 7 bases in between. CDR3 length: 12 amino acids. CDR3 sequence reads: CASSNSAYEQYF. For the CDR3, the DNA is TGTGCCAGCAGCAATAGTGCCTACGAGCAGTACTTC.

This clone showed up just a few times. The V and J genes are TRBV5-6 and TRBJ2-5; the D is unclear. Between the trimmed V and J ends, which lost 2 bases and 0 bases, there was a span of 14 bases. The CDR3 contains 16 residues. Germline assignment: CDR1 SGHDT and CDR2 YYEEEE. This CDR3 reads CASSFSTSPHQETQYF. The DNA for the CDR3 is TGTGCCAGCAGCTTTTCCACATCACCCCACCAAGAGACCCAGTACTTC. The full variable domain, its missing parts supplied by reference TRBV5-6 and TRBJ2-5, is DAGVTQSPTHLIKTRGQQVTLRCSPKSGHDTVSWYQQALGQGPQFIFQYYEEEERQRGNFPDRFSGHQFPNYSSELNVNALLLGDSALYLCASSFSTSPHQETQYFGPGTRLLVL.

The V gene is TRBV5-1, the J gene TRBJ1-2; 7 nucleotides agree with TRBD1. CDR3 size: 13 residues. Looked up from germline, CDR1 is SGHRS and CDR2 is YFSETQ. With V trimmed by 0 bases and J by 6 bases, 2 bases remained unmatched. This CDR3 is CASSLGQGDGYTF. CDR3 nucleotides: TGCGCCAGCAGCTTGGGGCAGGGGGATGGCTACACCTTC. The complete variable domain, with remaining parts taken from reference TRBV5-1 and TRBJ1-2, reads KAGVTQTPRYLIKTRGQQVTLSCSPISGHRSVSWYQQTPGQGLQFLFEYFSETQRNKGNFPGRFSGRQFSNSRSEMNVSTLELGDSALYLCASSLGQGDGYTFGSGTRLTVV.

The V gene is TRBV7-8, the J gene TRBJ2-3; 8 nucleotides agree with TRBD2. Trimming removed 5 bases from V and 2 bases from J; junction bases left unmatched: 9. The CDR3 extends over 16 amino acids. CDR1 is SGHVS, CDR2 FQNEAQ, per germline. Here the CDR3 DNA reads TGTGCCAGCAGCACCACTAGCGGCCTTACCACAGATACGCAGTATTTT. Translation: CASSTTSGLTTDTQYF. The full variable domain, with the rest looked up from reference TRBV7-8 and TRBJ2-3, is GAGVSQSPRYKVAKRGQDVALRCDPISGHVSLFWYQQALGQGPEFLTYFQNEAQLDKSGLPSDRFFAERPEGSVSTLKIQRTQQEDSAVYLCASSTTSGLTTDTQYFGPGTRLTVL.

The V gene is TRBV7-2, the J gene TRBJ1-4; D ambiguous. Between the trimmed V and J ends, which lost 0 bases and 6 bases, there was a span of 5 bases. CDR3 length equals 13 residues. Germline loops: CDR1 SGHTA, CDR2 FQGNSA. CDR3 loop: CASSLARYEKLFF. CDR3 bases: TGTGCCAGCAGCTTAGCGCGGTATGAAAAACTGTTTTTT.

CDR3 in DNA: TGTGCCAGCAGCTTACGACAGGGCACAGATACGCAGTATTTT. Encoded protein: CASSLRQGTDTQYF. The J gene is TRBJ2-3, the V gene TRBV7-3; D is possibly TRBD1 (6 bases). The CDR3 is 14 amino acids. V gave up 2 bases and J gave up 1 base, with 7 bases separating them. Per germline, CDR1 SGHTA and CDR2 FQGTGA.

The chain has TRBV27 and TRBJ1-4; D call uncertain. The V and J ends lost 3 bases and 4 bases respectively, with 9 bases between them. The germline gives CDR1 MNHEY, CDR2 SMNVEV (reference sequence). The CDR3 consists of 14 residues. CDR3 loop: CASSLAFNNEKLFF. CDR3 nucleotide sequence: TGTGCCAGCAGTTTGGCTTTTAATAATGAAAAACTGTTTTTT.